A single sample is the source of the 18 T cell receptor beta chains below, sequenced in a study of shared clonotypes between healthy human individuals. Naive CD8 cells, CD45RO-negative and positively selected for CCR7, excluded terminally differentiated effector memory CD45RA+ cells. Profiled with immunoSEQ multiplex PCR; TCRdb holds only in-frame clones, not every one. The sample contains about 2 million clones, roughly 95% of which appear only once. The sequenced material came from naive CD8+ T cells sorted from blood. The receptors shown here come from a young man in good health.

The chain employs TRBV4-3 and TRBJ2-5, with D unclear. Germline loops: CDR1 LGHNA, CDR2 YSLEER. Trimming took off 4 bases at V and 3 bases at J, with 15 bases between the two ends. The CDR3 runs to 15 residues. The CDR3 DNA follows: TGCGCCAGCAGCCCTTCGGAAAGTGGAAAAGAGACCCAGTACTTC. This encodes CASSPSESGKETQYF.

V and J are TRBV11-3 and TRBJ2-3; 11 nucleotides agree with TRBD2. This CDR3 contains 19 residues. Germline V gene lookup returns CDR1 SGHNT and CDR2 YENEEA. The J segment lost 0 bases and the V segment lost 0 bases, leaving 8 bases of the junction unmatched. This CDR3 reads CASSLDWASGGPSTDTQYF. CDR3 nucleotides: TGTGCCAGCAGCTTAGATTGGGCTAGCGGGGGGCCTAGCACAGATACGCAGTATTTT. The whole variable domain, filled in from reference TRBV11-3 and TRBJ2-3, reads EAGVVQSPRYKIIEKKQPVAFWCNPISGHNTLYWYLQNLGQGPELLIRYENEEAVDDSQLPKDRFSAERLKGVDSTLKIQPAELGDSAVYLCASSLDWASGGPSTDTQYFGPGTRLTVL.

The chain couples TRBV18 to TRBJ2-7, with D possibly being TRBD2 (5 bases). Trimming removed 5 bases from V and 2 bases from J, with 19 bases in between. This CDR3 is 16 amino acids long. The germline V gene has CDR1 KGHSH and CDR2 LQKENI. The CDR3 protein is CASSSPMGEDTYEQYF. The CDR3, as DNA: TGTGCCAGCTCATCCCCCATGGGAGAAGACACCTACGAGCAGTACTTC.

The chain links TRBV6-1 to TRBJ2-7, with 8 nucleotides matching TRBD1. V was clipped by 10 bases and J by 7 bases; unmatched bases: 9. CDR3 length: 12 amino acids. CDR1 is MNHNS, CDR2 SASEGT, per germline. The CDR3 nucleotides read TGTGCCACCATCAGGGGGCTACGGGAGCAGTACTTC. Encoded protein: CATIRGLREQYF.

The count of this clone is one. The rearrangement uses TRBV10-3 and TRBJ2-3, with 8 bases matching TRBD2. The CDR3 extends over 17 amino acids. After removal of 0 bases from V and 6 bases from J, the junction contained 11 bases not matched to a gene. The germline CDR1 and CDR2 sequences are ENHRY and SYGVKD. The CDR3 here is CAISESTSGGLGDTQYF. The CDR3 DNA is TGTGCCATCAGTGAGTCGACAAGCGGGGGTTTAGGTGATACGCAGTATTTT.

The chain combines TRBV30 with TRBJ1-1; 7 bases map to TRBD1. The J segment lost 3 bases and the V segment lost 3 bases, leaving 4 bases of the junction unmatched. Germline loops: CDR1 GTSNPN, CDR2 SVGIG (reference sequence). The CDR3 runs to 13 residues. The CDR3 nucleotides are TGTGCCTGGAGCAGACAGGGCCACACTGAAGCTTTCTTT. Amino acids: CAWSRQGHTEAFF.

The chain couples TRBV2 to TRBJ2-2; D possibly uses TRBD1 or TRBD2 (7 bases each). V shed 8 bases and J shed 7 bases, with 17 bases lying between them. Per the germline V gene, CDR1 is SNHLY and CDR2 is FYNNEI. CDR3 length equals 14 residues. CDR3 coding DNA: TGTGCCAGCCGCCCGGCAGGGGGGGGCGGGGAGCTGTTTTTT. Amino acids: CASRPAGGGGELFF.

The V gene is TRBV18, the J gene TRBJ2-1; 12 positions agree with TRBD1. The CDR3 loop spans 18 amino acids. The germline gives CDR1 KGHSH, CDR2 LQKENI. Unmatched junction bases numbered 14, after V lost 4 bases and J lost 7 bases. The CDR3, as DNA: TGTGCCAGCTCACTGCGGGACAGGGGGCATAAGAAGATTAATGAGCAGTTCTTC. Protein: CASSLRDRGHKKINEQFF. Combining the CDR3 with reference TRBV18 and TRBJ2-1 gives the whole variable domain NAGVMQNPRHLVRRRGQEARLRCSPMKGHSHVYWYRQLPEEGLKFMVYLQKENIIDESGMPKERFSAEFPKEGPSILRIQQVVRGDSAAYFCASSLRDRGHKKINEQFFGPGTRLTVL.

V usage is TRBV4-1 and J usage is TRBJ1-3; D ambiguous. Germline assignment: CDR1 MGHRA and CDR2 YSYEKL. V was clipped by 0 bases and J by 4 bases, with 10 bases between them. CDR3 size: 15 residues. The CDR3 DNA sequence: TGCGCCAGCAGCCAAGAGGTGTCAGGAGGAAACACCATATATTTT. Encoded protein: CASSQEVSGGNTIYF.

The V and J genes are TRBV7-9 and TRBJ2-1; a possible D gene is TRBD1 (5 bases). Germline loops: CDR1 SEHNR, CDR2 FQNEAQ (reference sequence). The CDR3 consists of 16 residues. The V gene lost 5 bases and the J gene lost 4 bases, with 18 bases spanning the gap. The CDR3 sequence: CASSPSWLGAYNEQFF. The DNA for the CDR3 is TGTGCCAGCAGCCCGAGCTGGCTAGGGGCTTACAATGAGCAGTTCTTC.

This chain links TRBV4-3 with TRBJ2-3, with a weak D call TRBD1 (6 bases). Looked up from germline, CDR1 is LGHNA and CDR2 is YSLEER. V was trimmed by 3 bases and J by 5 bases, leaving 18 bases between them. There are 16 residues in the CDR3. The chain's CDR3 is CASSQGQGQGLDTQYF. The CDR3 nucleotides are TGCGCCAGCAGCCAGGGTCAAGGGCAGGGGTTAGATACGCAGTATTTT.

J is TRBJ2-7 and V is TRBV10-3; 7 bases fit TRBD1. The germline V gene has CDR1 ENHRY and CDR2 SYGVKD. This CDR3 has 14 residues. With 4 bases clipped from V and 4 bases from J, the junction kept 7 bases outside the gene matches. For the CDR3, the DNA is TGTGCCATCAGTGTTCCCGGGACAGTGTACGAGCAGTACTTC. Translating gives CAISVPGTVYEQYF.

CDR3 sequence reads: CASSPQGGGIEQYF. As DNA, the CDR3 is TGTGCCAGTAGCCCTCAAGGAGGGGGGATAGAGCAGTACTTC. V and J are TRBV19 and TRBJ2-7, with D perhaps TRBD1 or TRBD2 (6 bases each). The germline CDR1 and CDR2 sequences are LNHDA and SQIVND (reference sequence). The length of the CDR3 is 14 residues. V lost 6 bases and J 7 bases, leaving 19 bases between the germline ends.

Worth noting for this clone: In the same sample, other DNA sequences code for this CDR3. The chain joins TRBV5-1 to TRBJ2-1; the match to TRBD2 covers 8 bases. V dropped 1 base and J dropped 2; count of bases not matched to a gene: 2. CDR3 length: 15 residues. Germline CDR1 reads SGHRS; CDR2 reads YFSETQ. CDR3 residues: CASSLSGGPYNEQFF. The CDR3 nucleotides are TGCGCCAGCAGCTTGTCGGGAGGGCCCTACAATGAGCAGTTCTTC.

This chain joins TRBV19 and TRBJ2-3; 7 positions agree with TRBD1. With 4 bases clipped from V and 2 bases from J, the junction kept 3 bases outside the gene matches. The germline V gene encodes CDR1 LNHDA and CDR2 SQIVND (reference sequence). The CDR3 has 14 residues. CDR3 sequence reads: CASSKGQFTDTQYF. The CDR3 DNA sequence: TGTGCCAGTAGTAAGGGACAGTTCACAGATACGCAGTATTTT.

To note about this clone: This sample also contains other DNA sequences that code for the same CDR3. The chain uses TRBV9 and TRBJ2-7, with D perhaps TRBD2 (5 bases). Between the trimmed V and J ends, which lost 0 bases and 4 bases, there was a span of 8 bases. Germline V gene sequence: CDR1 SGDLS, CDR2 YYNGEE. The CDR3 loop spans 13 amino acids. DNA of the CDR3: TGTGCCAGCAGCGTAGCTGCGGGTTACGAGCAGTACTTC. It is translated as CASSVAAGYEQYF.

This chain joins TRBV6-5 and TRBJ2-5; 10 bases align to TRBD2. Germline CDR1 and CDR2: MNHEY and SVGAGI. The V gene end was trimmed by 8 bases and the J gene end by 4 bases; junction bases not matched to a gene: 10. CDR3 length: 15 residues. The CDR3 nucleotides are TGTGCCAGCGCTCCAAGCGGGGGGGCCGGAGAGACCCAGTACTTC. It specifies CASAPSGGAGETQYF.

This chain joins TRBV29-1 and TRBJ2-3; TRBD2 might be the D (7 bases). The CDR3 runs to 13 residues. Per germline, CDR1 SQVTM and CDR2 ANQGSEA. Between the trimmed V and J ends, which lost 6 bases and 6 bases, there was a span of 16 bases. Here the CDR3 DNA reads TGCAGCGTGGGGGGGCCGCCGGCCGATACGCAGTATTTT. Amino acids: CSVGGPPADTQYF.